This TCR beta chain was recorded in a study of T cells in localized non-small cell lung cancer. Study results and limitations: Heterogeneity cannot be ruled out, as sequencing used one tumor region only. A raised T cell density in blood coincided with lengthier overall survival. It was uninvolved adjacent lung that showed the highest T cell clonality, exceeding tumor. Appearing in adjacent lung were a median roughly 57 of the top 100 tumor clones.

Clones were read by immunoSEQ multiplex PCR, and TCRdb kept only the in-frame ones, dropping some. The table includes some 3,400 clones, about 49% detected once. The CDR3 sequence is 14 residues long. V dropped 6 bases and J dropped 2; count of bases not matched to a gene: 4. This clone appeared a few times. Its antigen is as yet unknown. This rearrangement joins TRBV7-1 to TRBJ2-3; TRBD2 matches 8 bases. TRBV7-1 is placed among ORFs of uncertain function. The origin of this receptor is a woman between 18 and 49 years old with stage I lung adenocarcinoma. Here the sequenced sample was lymph node tissue, taken before any cancer treatment. This chain's CDR3 is CASRAGATTDTQYF. The CDR3 region has the DNA TGTGCCAGCAGAGCGGGAGCTACCACAGATACGCAGTATTTT.